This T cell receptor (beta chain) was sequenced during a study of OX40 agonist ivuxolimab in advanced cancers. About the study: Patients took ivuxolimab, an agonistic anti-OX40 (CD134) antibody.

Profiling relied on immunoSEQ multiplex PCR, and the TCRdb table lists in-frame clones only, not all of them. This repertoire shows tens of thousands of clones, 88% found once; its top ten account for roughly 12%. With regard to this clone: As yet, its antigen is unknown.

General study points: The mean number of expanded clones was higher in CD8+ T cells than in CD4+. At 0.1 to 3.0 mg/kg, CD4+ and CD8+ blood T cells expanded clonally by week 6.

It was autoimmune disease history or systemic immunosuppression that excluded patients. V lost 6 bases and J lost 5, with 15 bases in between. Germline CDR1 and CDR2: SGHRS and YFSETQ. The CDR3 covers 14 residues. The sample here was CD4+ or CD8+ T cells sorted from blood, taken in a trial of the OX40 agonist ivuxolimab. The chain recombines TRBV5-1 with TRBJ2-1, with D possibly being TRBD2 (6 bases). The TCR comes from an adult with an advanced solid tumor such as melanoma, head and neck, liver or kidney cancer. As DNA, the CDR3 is TGCGCCAGCATTTTATATGGAGGGGACAATGAGCAGTTCTTC. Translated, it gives CASILYGGDNEQFF. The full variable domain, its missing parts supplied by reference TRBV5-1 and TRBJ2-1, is KAGVTQTPRYLIKTRGQQVTLSCSPISGHRSVSWYQQTPGQGLQFLFEYFSETQRNKGNFPGRFSGRQFSNSRSEMNVSTLELGDSALYLCASILYGGDNEQFFGPGTRLTVL.